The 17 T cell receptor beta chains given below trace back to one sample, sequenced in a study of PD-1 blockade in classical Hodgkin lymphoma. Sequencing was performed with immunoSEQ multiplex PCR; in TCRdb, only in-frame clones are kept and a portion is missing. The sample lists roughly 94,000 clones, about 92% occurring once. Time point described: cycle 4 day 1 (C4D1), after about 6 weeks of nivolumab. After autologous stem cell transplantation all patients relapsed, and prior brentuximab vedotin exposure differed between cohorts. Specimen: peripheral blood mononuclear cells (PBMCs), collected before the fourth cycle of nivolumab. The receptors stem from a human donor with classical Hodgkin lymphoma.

DNA of the CDR3: TGCAGTGCTAAGTGGGCCGGGGAGCTGTTTTTT. Translating it yields CSAKWAGELFF. The chain links TRBV20-1 to TRBJ2-2; no reliable D call. The CDR3 has 11 residues. Germline CDR1 reads DFQATT; CDR2 reads SNEGSKA (reference sequence). The germline V and J ends were trimmed by 4 bases and 6 bases, with 6 bases remaining between them.

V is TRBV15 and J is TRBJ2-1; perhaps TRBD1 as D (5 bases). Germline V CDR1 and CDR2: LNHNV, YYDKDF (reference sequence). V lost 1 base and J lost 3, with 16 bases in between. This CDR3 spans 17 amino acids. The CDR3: CATSRGEGALLYNEQFF. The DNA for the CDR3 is TGTGCCACCAGCAGAGGTGAAGGGGCCCTCCTCTACAATGAGCAGTTCTTC.

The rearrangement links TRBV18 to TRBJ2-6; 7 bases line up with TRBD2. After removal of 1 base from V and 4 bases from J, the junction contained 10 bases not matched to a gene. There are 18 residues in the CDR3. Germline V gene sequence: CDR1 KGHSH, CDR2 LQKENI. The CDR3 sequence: CASSPRWEGLAGANVLTF. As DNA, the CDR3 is TGTGCCAGCTCACCACGGTGGGAGGGCCTAGCCGGGGCCAACGTCCTGACTTTC.

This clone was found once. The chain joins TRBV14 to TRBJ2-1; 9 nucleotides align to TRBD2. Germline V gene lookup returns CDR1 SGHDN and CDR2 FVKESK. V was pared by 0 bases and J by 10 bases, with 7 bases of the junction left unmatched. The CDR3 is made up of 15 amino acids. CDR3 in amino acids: CASSQDGGRDEEQFF. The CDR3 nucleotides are TGTGCCAGCAGCCAAGATGGCGGGAGGGACGAAGAGCAGTTCTTC.

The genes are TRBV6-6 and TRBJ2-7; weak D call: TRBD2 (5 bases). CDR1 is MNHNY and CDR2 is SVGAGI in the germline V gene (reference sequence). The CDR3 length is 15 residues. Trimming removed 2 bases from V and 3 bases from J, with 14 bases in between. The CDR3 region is CASSYLTGSGYEQYF. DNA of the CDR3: TGTGCCAGCAGTTACCTTACGGGATCGGGCTACGAGCAGTACTTC.

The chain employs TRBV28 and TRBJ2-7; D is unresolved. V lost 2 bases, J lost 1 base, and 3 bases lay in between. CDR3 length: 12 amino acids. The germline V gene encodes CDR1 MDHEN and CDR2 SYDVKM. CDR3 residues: CASSLKSYEQYF. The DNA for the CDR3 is TGTGCCAGCAGTTTAAAGTCCTACGAGCAGTACTTC.

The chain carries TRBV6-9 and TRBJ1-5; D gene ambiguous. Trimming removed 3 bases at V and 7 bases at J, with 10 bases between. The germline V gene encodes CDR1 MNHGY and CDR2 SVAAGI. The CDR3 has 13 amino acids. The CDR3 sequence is CASSYSGWQPQHF. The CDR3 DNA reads TGTGCCAGCAGTTACAGCGGGTGGCAGCCCCAGCATTTT.

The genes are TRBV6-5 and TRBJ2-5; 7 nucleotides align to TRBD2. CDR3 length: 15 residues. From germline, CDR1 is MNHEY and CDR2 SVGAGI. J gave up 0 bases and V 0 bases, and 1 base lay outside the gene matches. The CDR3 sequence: CASSYSGLDQETQYF. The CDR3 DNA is TGTGCCAGCAGTTACTCCGGACTAGACCAAGAGACCCAGTACTTC.

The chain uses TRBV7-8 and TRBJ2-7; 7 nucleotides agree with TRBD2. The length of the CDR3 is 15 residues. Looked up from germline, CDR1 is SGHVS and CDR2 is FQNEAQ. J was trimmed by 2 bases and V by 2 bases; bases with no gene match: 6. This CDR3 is CASSLSASGTYEQYF. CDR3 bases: TGTGCCAGCAGCTTAAGCGCTAGCGGAACCTACGAGCAGTACTTC.

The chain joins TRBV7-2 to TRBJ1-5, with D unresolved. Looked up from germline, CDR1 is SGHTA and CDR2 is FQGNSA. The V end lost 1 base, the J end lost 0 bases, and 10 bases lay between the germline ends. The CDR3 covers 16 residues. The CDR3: CASSLGGPNSNQPQHF. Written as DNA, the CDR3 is TGTGCCAGCAGCTTAGGAGGCCCAAATAGCAATCAGCCCCAGCATTTT.

DNA of the CDR3: TGTGCCAGCAGTGGGACCCTAGCGGGAGGGTACAATGAGCAGTTCTTC. This encodes CASSGTLAGGYNEQFF. The chain uses TRBV6-1 and TRBJ2-1; TRBD2 matches 12 bases. Trimming removed 4 bases from V and 4 bases from J; junction bases left unmatched: 5. Germline V CDR1 and CDR2: MNHNS, SASEGT. This CDR3 has 16 residues.

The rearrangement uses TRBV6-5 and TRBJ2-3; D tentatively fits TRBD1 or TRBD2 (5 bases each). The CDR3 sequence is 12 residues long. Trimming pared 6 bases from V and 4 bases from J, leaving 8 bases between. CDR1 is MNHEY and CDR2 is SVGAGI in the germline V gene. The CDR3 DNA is TGTGCCAGCAGAAGAGGGGCAGATACGCAGTATTTT. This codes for CASRRGADTQYF.

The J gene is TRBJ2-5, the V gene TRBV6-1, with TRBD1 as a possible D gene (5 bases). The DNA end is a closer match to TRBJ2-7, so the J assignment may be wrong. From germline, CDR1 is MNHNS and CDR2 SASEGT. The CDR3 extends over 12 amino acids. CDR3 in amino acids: CASDSRTYEQYF. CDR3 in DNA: TGTGCCAGCGACAGCCGAACCTACGAGCAGTACTTC.

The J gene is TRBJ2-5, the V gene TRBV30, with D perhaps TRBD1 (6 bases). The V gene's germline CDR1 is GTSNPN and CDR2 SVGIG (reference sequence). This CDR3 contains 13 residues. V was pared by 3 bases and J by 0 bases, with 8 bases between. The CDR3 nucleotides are TGTGCCTGGAGCAGGGGATACCAAGAGACCCAGTACTTC. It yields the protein CAWSRGYQETQYF.

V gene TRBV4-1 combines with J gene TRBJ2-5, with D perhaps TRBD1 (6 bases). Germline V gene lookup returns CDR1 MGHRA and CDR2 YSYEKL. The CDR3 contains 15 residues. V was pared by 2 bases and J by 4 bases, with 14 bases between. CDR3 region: CASSQHPTGRETQYF. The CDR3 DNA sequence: TGCGCCAGCAGCCAACACCCAACAGGGAGAGAGACCCAGTACTTC.

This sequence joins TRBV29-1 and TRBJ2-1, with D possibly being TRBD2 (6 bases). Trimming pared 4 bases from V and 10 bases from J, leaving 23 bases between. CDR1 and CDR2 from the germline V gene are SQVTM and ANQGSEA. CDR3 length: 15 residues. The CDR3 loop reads CSVAVRPGTPTEQFF. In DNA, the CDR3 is TGCAGCGTTGCCGTAAGACCCGGGACTCCTACCGAGCAGTTCTTC.

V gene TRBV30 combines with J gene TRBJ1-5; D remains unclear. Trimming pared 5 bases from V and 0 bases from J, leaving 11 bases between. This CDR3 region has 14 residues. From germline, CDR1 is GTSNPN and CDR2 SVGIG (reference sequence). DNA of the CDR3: TGTGCCTGGCGGGAGCATAATAGCAATCAGCCCCAGCATTTT. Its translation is CAWREHNSNQPQHF.